Given below is one TCR beta chain in context. Its cognate antigen has yet to be identified. Per-base qualities were not stored, and no clone one base away is much larger. CDR1 and CDR2 were assigned from the germline V gene as SGHTS and YDEGEE. Its CDR3 holds 12 amino acids, cysteine through phenylalanine. Only the CDR3 DNA is retained, 36 bases long and in frame from the first base. V drops 3 bases and J drops 1 base, leaving 5 bases in between. These data originate in a study of blood T cell repertoires in COVID-19 (TCRdb year 2020). Regarding the study in general: The collaborator samples originated in the United States, Italy and Spain and spanned the acute and convalescent phases of COVID-19. The prospective study material was composed of cDNA or gDNA derived from T cells, B-cell-depleted T cells, or PBMCs. Subjects who had been exposed to COVID-19, were actively infected with it, or had recovered from it provided the deeply sampled blood TCRbeta repertoires that made up the dataset. A freely available public database, intended as a resource for researchers studying the immune response to SARS-CoV-2, is where the repertoires were released. Samples were obtained from the ongoing ImmuneRACE study (first 160 participants) and from about 1,300 subjects provided by 6 global collaborators. Nearly every sample came with metadata listing a de-identified subject ID, COVID-19 status, age in years and sex. Where available, HLA class I and class II types were obtained from metadata supplied by the sample provider rather than from assay-based typing. Broad study findings and their caveats: Clinical and demographic metadata were provided uncurated, with the amount varying by source and participant.

The collaborating institutions used their own protocols to collect whole blood in K2EDTA tubes. For TCRbeta analysis, collaborator samples were shipped as frozen whole blood, as isolated PBMCs, or as DNA extracted from either sample type. TCRbeta CDR3 regions were amplified from genomic DNA by means of the immunoSEQ Assay, a bias-controlled multiplex PCR. The authors' analysis ran thus. Nucleated cell counts per sample were estimated from amplification of reference gene primers within the assay. To quantify the absolute abundance of each unique TCRbeta CDR3 rearrangement, sequence reads were collapsed and filtered. For each sample, productive Simpson clonality was calculated as the square root of Simpson's diversity index across productive rearrangements. The source is immuneACCESS, and TCRdb retained only in-frame sequences with V and J called. Part of the clones is not carried over; for the studies checked, unresolved V genes explain less than half of this, and the remainder is unexplained. That table is the source of V, J and clone size, and D and trimming were worked out from the DNA. This sample lists about 210,000 clones; more than 75% were detected once. More than 10% of the sample belongs to the ten largest clones.

The sequence was collected from a woman aged 35 to 49 with acute or convalescent COVID-19. The chain was built from TRBV5-8 and TRBJ2-7; confidence is insufficient to name the D gene. The sample was peripheral blood. The bases read TGTGCCAGCAGCTACAAGTCCTACGAGCAGTACTTC. Its protein reads: CASSYKSYEQYF.